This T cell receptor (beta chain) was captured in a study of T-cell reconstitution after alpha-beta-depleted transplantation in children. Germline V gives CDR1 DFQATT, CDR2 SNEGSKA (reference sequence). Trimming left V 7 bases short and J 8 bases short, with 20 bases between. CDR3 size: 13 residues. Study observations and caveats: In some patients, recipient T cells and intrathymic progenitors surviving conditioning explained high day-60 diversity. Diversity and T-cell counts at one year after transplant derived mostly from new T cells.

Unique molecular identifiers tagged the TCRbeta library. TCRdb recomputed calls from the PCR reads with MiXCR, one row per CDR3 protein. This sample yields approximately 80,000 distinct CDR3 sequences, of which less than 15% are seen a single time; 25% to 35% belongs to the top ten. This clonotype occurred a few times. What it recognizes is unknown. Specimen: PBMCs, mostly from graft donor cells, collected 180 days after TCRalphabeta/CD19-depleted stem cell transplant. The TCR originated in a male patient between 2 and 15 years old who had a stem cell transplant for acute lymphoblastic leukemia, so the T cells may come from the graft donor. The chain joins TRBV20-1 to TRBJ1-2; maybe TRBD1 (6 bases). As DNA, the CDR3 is TGCAGTGAAGTTAGGGGCAGGGGTGGCGGCTACACCTTC. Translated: CSEVRGRGGGYTF.